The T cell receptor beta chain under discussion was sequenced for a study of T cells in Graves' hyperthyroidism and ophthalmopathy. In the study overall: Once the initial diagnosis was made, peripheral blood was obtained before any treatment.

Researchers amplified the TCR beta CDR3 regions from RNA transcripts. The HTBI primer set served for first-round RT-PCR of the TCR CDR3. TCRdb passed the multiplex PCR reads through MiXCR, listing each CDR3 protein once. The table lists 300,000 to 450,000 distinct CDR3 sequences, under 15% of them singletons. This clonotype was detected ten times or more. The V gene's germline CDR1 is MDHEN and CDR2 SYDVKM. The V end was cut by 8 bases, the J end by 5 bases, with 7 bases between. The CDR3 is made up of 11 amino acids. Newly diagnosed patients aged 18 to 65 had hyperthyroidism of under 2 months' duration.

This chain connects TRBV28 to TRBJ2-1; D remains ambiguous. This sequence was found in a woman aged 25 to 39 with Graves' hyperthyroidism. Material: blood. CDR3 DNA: TGTGCCAGCTTAAGGAACAATGAGCAGTTCTTC. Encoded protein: CASLRNNEQFF.